This T cell receptor (beta chain) was captured in a study of T cells in Graves' hyperthyroidism and ophthalmopathy. The source material, RNA transcripts, was used to amplify TCR beta CDR3 regions. During a first-round RT-PCR of the TCR CDR3, the HTBI primer set was used. From the multiplex PCR reads, TCRdb called clonotypes with MiXCR, one entry per CDR3 protein. The sample contains around 450,000 distinct CDR3 sequences, roughly 14% of which appear only once. There are many counts of this clonotype. V gave up 2 bases and J gave up 3 bases; unmatched junction bases: 4. The CDR3 extends over 17 amino acids. Per the germline V gene, CDR1 is LGHDT and CDR2 is YNNKEL (reference sequence).

This receptor was taken from a woman younger than 30 with Graves' hyperthyroidism. This rearrangement joins TRBV3-1 to TRBJ2-3; 14 bases agree with TRBD2. Material: blood. The CDR3 loop reads CASSQRLAGGLTDTQYF. The CDR3 DNA is TGTGCCAGCAGCCAACGACTAGCGGGGGGGCTTACAGATACGCAGTATTTT.